This passage covers 26 T cell receptor beta chains from one sample sequenced in a study of T-cell memory formation after mild COVID-19. From the 5' RACE reads, TCRdb called clonotypes with MiXCR, one entry per CDR3 protein. The sample carries approximately 490,000 distinct CDR3 sequences, over 20% recorded once. Sequenced material: PBMCs or a T cell subset sorted from them (not recorded which). The receptors stem from an adult woman who had mild COVID-19 (a few samples of this study predate the infection). Cell type and time point are not known.

The CDR3 DNA is TGCGCCAGCAGCACACCGGGACTAGCGAGAAACGAGCAGTACTTC. Translating gives CASSTPGLARNEQYF. The chain recombines TRBV5-1 with TRBJ2-7; TRBD2 matches at 10 bases. Germline V CDR1 and CDR2: SGHRS, YFSETQ. There are 15 residues in the CDR3. After removal of 4 bases from V and 5 bases from J, the junction contained 9 bases not matched to a gene.

A few counts support this clonotype. V is TRBV2 and J is TRBJ2-1, with 8 positions matching TRBD1. The V segment lost 10 bases and the J segment 7 bases; nucleotides outside the gene matches: 6. The CDR3 length is 12 residues. Germline CDR1 reads SNHLY; CDR2 reads FYNNEI. CDR3 protein: CAIWTGRNEQFF. DNA of the CDR3: TGTGCCATTTGGACAGGGCGGAATGAGCAGTTCTTC. The full variable domain, in which reference TRBV2 and TRBJ2-1 provide the parts outside the CDR3, is EPEVTQTPSHQVTQMGQEVILRCVPISNHLYFYWYRQILGQKVEFLVSFYNNEISEKSEIFDDQFSVERPDGSNFTLKIRSTKLEDSAMYFCAIWTGRNEQFFGPGTRLTVL.

V is TRBV6-5 and J is TRBJ1-1; D unclear. This CDR3 is built from 13 residues. The ends were cut back, 6 bases at V and 1 base at J, with 9 bases in the middle. The germline CDR1 and CDR2 sequences are MNHEY and SVGAGI. The chain's CDR3 is CASSSAGNTEAFF. The DNA of the CDR3 is TGTGCCAGCAGCTCCGCAGGGAACACTGAAGCTTTCTTT.

The chain uses TRBV30 and TRBJ2-1; unclear D gene. Between the trimmed V and J ends, which lost 2 bases and 7 bases, there was a span of 9 bases. Germline loops: CDR1 GTSNPN, CDR2 SVGIG (reference sequence). This CDR3 region has 12 residues. The CDR3 region is CAWSLRSNEQFF. In DNA form, the CDR3 reads TGTGCCTGGAGTCTCAGGAGTAATGAGCAGTTCTTC.

In its sample, this clonotype was seen a few times. The chain joins TRBV30 to TRBJ2-5; weak D call: TRBD1 (5 bases). Deletions cut 2 bases from V and 0 bases from J, with 13 bases between. The germline gives CDR1 GTSNPN, CDR2 SVGIG (reference sequence). The CDR3 consists of 15 residues. The CDR3 loop is CAWSRPAGNQETQYF. The CDR3 DNA reads as TGTGCCTGGAGTCGGCCGGCAGGGAACCAAGAGACCCAGTACTTC.

This chain links TRBV4-1 with TRBJ2-5; D could derive from TRBD1 or TRBD2 (5 bases each). V was trimmed by 5 bases and J by 3 bases, leaving 13 bases between them. The germline V gene encodes CDR1 MGHRA and CDR2 YSYEKL. There are 14 residues in the CDR3. This CDR3 is CASSVRDGEETQYF. As DNA, the CDR3 is TGCGCCAGCAGCGTCCGGGACGGAGAAGAGACCCAGTACTTC.

This clonotype has only a few counts. This chain links TRBV27 with TRBJ1-1; the D is unclear. Deletions cut 1 base from V and 3 bases from J, with 6 bases between. Germline lookup yields CDR1 MNHEY and CDR2 SMNVEV (reference sequence). CDR3 length: 13 residues. The DNA for the CDR3 is TGTGCCAGCAGTTTATGGCCTTACACTGAAGCTTTCTTT. Protein product: CASSLWPYTEAFF.

The chain carries TRBV20-1 and TRBJ2-2; D ambiguous. This CDR3 spans 13 amino acids. The germline V and J ends were trimmed by 4 bases and 7 bases, with 13 bases remaining between them. CDR1 and CDR2 (germline): DFQATT, SNEGSKA (reference sequence). The CDR3 coding sequence is TGCAGTGCTATGGAGTGGGGTAACGGGGAGCTGTTTTTT. Translating it yields CSAMEWGNGELFF.

This clonotype showed up just a few times. CDR3: CASRMVRGTYNEQFF. The CDR3 region has the DNA TGCGCCAGCAGGATGGTGCGGGGAACTTACAATGAGCAGTTCTTC. The chain links TRBV5-1 to TRBJ2-1; the D gene is possibly TRBD2 (6 bases). In germline, CDR1 is SGHRS, CDR2 YFSETQ. The CDR3 has 15 amino acids. The V gene lost 5 bases and the J gene lost 4 bases, with 16 bases spanning the gap.

The chain uses TRBV10-3 and TRBJ1-1; 8 bases agree with TRBD1. The CDR3 consists of 15 residues. V lost 4 bases to trimming and J lost 3 bases; unmatched junction nucleotides: 7. CDR1 and CDR2 (germline): ENHRY, SYGVKD. The CDR3 DNA is TGTGCCATCAGTGGGACAGGGCATCGGGACACTGAAGCTTTCTTT. Translating it yields CAISGTGHRDTEAFF.

This clonotype appeared a few times. V is TRBV20-1 and J is TRBJ2-1, with D possibly being TRBD2 (6 bases). V was clipped by 5 bases and J by 4 bases, with 9 bases between them. The CDR3 runs 12 residues. Germline loops: CDR1 DFQATT, CDR2 SNEGSKA (reference sequence). The CDR3 region has the DNA TGCAGTGCTGCCCGGGGGTACAATGAGCAGTTCTTC. Protein sequence: CSAARGYNEQFF.

The J gene is TRBJ2-3, the V gene TRBV29-1; D may correspond to TRBD1 or TRBD2 (5 bases each). The CDR3 consists of 11 residues. CDR1 is SQVTM, CDR2 ANQGSEA, per germline. The V end lost 7 bases, the J end lost 9 bases, and 14 bases lay between the germline ends. CDR3 nucleotide sequence: TGCAGCGCCTTGATGGGGGAAACGCAGTATTTT. Translating it yields CSALMGETQYF.

This sequence joins TRBV7-6 and TRBJ2-3, with 12 bases aligning to TRBD1. This CDR3 contains 19 residues. Germline trimming cut 5 bases from V and 3 bases from J; bases unmatched to any gene: 15. Germline V gene lookup returns CDR1 SGHVS and CDR2 FNYEAQ. The CDR3 spells CASSLIPHRDRGRTDTQYF. The CDR3 bases are TGTGCCAGCAGCCTAATCCCACACCGGGACAGGGGGCGAACAGATACGCAGTATTTT. Full variable domain (missing parts from reference TRBV7-6 and TRBJ2-3): GAGVSQSPRYKVTKRGQDVALRCDPISGHVSLYWYRQALGQGPEFLTYFNYEAQQDKSGLPNDRFSAERPEGSISTLTIQRTEQRDSAMYRCASSLIPHRDRGRTDTQYFGPGTRLTVL.

This sequence joins TRBV9 and TRBJ1-1; tentative D call: TRBD1 (6 bases). V lost 3 bases and J lost 3, with 21 bases in between. This CDR3 contains 17 residues. CDR1 SGDLS and CDR2 YYNGEE come from the germline V gene. In DNA, the CDR3 is TGTGCCAGCAGCGCTACCTACGGGGGCGCGAGGGACACTGAAGCTTTCTTT. This gives the protein CASSATYGGARDTEAFF.

The rearrangement links TRBV5-4 to TRBJ2-3, with D possibly matching TRBD1 (5 bases). CDR3 length equals 14 residues. V gave up 0 bases and J gave up 4 bases, with 9 bases separating them. In germline, CDR1 is SGHNT, CDR2 YYREEE (reference sequence). The CDR3 bases are TGTGCCAGCAGCTTGGAGCAGGGATCAGATACGCAGTATTTT. Translated: CASSLEQGSDTQYF.

V and J are TRBV10-3 and TRBJ1-1; D gene unclear. The germline V gene encodes CDR1 ENHRY and CDR2 SYGVKD. V dropped 2 bases and J dropped 1 base, with 8 bases sitting between them. The CDR3 has 14 residues. Here the CDR3 reads CAISETEGNTEAFF. In DNA, the CDR3 is TGTGCCATCAGTGAGACAGAAGGGAACACTGAAGCTTTCTTT.

The rearrangement joins TRBV5-1 to TRBJ2-5; weak D call: TRBD2 (6 bases). This CDR3 has 16 residues. The V end was cut by 0 bases, the J end by 5 bases, with 17 bases between. Germline CDR1 is SGHRS and CDR2 is YFSETQ. CDR3 sequence (DNA): TGCGCCAGCAGCTTGGGAGTGACTAGTGGGGAGGAGACCCAGTACTTC. As protein: CASSLGVTSGEETQYF.

This clonotype was seen more than once but under ten times. The chain uses TRBV12-3 or TRBV12-4 and TRBJ2-7, with 9 bases matching TRBD2. With V trimmed by 8 bases and J by 12 bases, 14 bases remained unmatched. This CDR3 spans 13 amino acids. The CDR3 region is CASAQRGEEVGYF. The CDR3 region has the DNA TGTGCCAGCGCTCAGCGGGGGGAGGAGGTCGGGTACTTC.

This clonotype was found a few times. V and J are TRBV20-1 and TRBJ2-3; the match to TRBD1 covers 10 bases. Trimming at V came to 0 bases and at J to 5 bases, leaving 5 bases not matched to a gene. The V gene's germline CDR1 is DFQATT and CDR2 SNEGSKA (reference sequence). The CDR3 consists of 15 residues. CDR3 region: CSAREMTGGVDTQYF. The CDR3 DNA reads TGCAGTGCTAGAGAGATGACAGGGGGCGTAGATACGCAGTATTTT.

This clonotype has ten or more counts. The chain is built from TRBV5-1 and TRBJ2-7; 7 nucleotides align to TRBD2. This CDR3 region has 13 residues. V gave up 4 bases and J gave up 4 bases; unmatched junction bases: 5. CDR1 is SGHRS and CDR2 is YFSETQ in the germline V gene. Here the CDR3 DNA reads TGCGCCAGCAGCCAGCAGCGGGGATACGAGCAGTACTTC. Protein: CASSQQRGYEQYF.

This clonotype was observed a few times. The chain uses TRBV10-3 and TRBJ2-7, with D perhaps assigned TRBD1 or TRBD2 (5 bases each). The CDR3 consists of 13 residues. Germline V gene sequence: CDR1 ENHRY, CDR2 SYGVKD. Trimming shortened V by 10 bases and J by 6 bases, and 19 bases separated the two germline ends. The CDR3 DNA reads as TGTGCCACAACTCCCAGGGATGGGGGCGAGCAGTACTTC. Translating it yields CATTPRDGGEQYF.

This sequence joins TRBV2 and TRBJ2-1, with D perhaps TRBD1 (6 bases). The CDR3 loop spans 13 amino acids. V was trimmed by 8 bases and J by 3 bases, leaving 11 bases between them. Per the germline V gene, CDR1 is SNHLY and CDR2 is FYNNEI. CDR3 in amino acids: CASGQGSYNEQFF. The CDR3, as DNA: TGTGCCAGCGGGCAGGGGAGCTACAATGAGCAGTTCTTC.

This clonotype was seen a few times. The chain joins TRBV12-3 or TRBV12-4 to TRBJ1-5; possible D gene TRBD1, 6 bases. V was shortened by 4 bases and J by 0 bases, with 19 bases between the two germline ends. The CDR3 is 18 residues long. CDR3 DNA: TGTGCCAGCAGTTCGACAGGCAGCGTTTTATATAGCAATCAGCCCCAGCATTTT. This codes for CASSSTGSVLYSNQPQHF.

The V call is TRBV6-5, the J call TRBJ1-1, with 9 bases identical to TRBD1. CDR1 and CDR2 from the germline V gene are MNHEY and SVGAGI. This CDR3 is built from 14 residues. V dropped 7 bases and J dropped 5; count of bases not matched to a gene: 8. In DNA form, the CDR3 reads TGTGCCAGCACCGAGGGACAGGGAGATACTGAAGCTTTCTTT. Amino acids: CASTEGQGDTEAFF.

This clonotype was seen a few times. The V call is TRBV7-9, the J call TRBJ2-2; D remains ambiguous. Trimming took 5 bases from V and 0 from J, leaving 10 bases between them. Germline V gene lookup returns CDR1 SEHNR and CDR2 FQNEAQ (reference sequence). This CDR3 comprises 15 residues. CDR3 nucleotide sequence: TGTGCCAGCAGCCGGGCCCTTTCGAACACCGGGGAGCTGTTTTTT. Its protein is CASSRALSNTGELFF.

This clonotype occurred a few times. The CDR3 sequence: CASSPGPLGETQYF. As DNA, the CDR3 is TGTGCCAGCAGCCCGGGACCCTTGGGGGAGACCCAGTACTTC. The rearrangement uses TRBV12-1 and TRBJ2-5; the tabulated D call, TRBD1, remains unverified against the DNA. TRBV12-1 is termed a pseudogene. The CDR3 sequence is 14 residues long.